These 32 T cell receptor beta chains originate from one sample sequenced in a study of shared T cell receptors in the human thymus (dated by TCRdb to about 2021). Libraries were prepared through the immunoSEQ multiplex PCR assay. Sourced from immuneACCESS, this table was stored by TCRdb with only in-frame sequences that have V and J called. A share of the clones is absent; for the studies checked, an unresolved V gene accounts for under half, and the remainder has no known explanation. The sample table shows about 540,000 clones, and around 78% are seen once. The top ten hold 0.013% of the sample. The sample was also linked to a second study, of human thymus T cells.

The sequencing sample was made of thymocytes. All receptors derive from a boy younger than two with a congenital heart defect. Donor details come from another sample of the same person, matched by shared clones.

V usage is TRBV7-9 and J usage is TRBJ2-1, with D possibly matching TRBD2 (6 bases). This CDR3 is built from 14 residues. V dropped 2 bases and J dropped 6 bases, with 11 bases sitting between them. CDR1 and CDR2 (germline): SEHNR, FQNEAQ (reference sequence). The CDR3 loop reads CASSLRLATNEQFF. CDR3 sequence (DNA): TGTGCCAGCAGCTTACGGCTAGCGACCAATGAGCAGTTCTTC.

The CDR3 sequence: CASTLFPRPTNEKLFF. The CDR3 DNA follows: TGCGCCAGCACCCTTTTCCCGCGGCCAACTAATGAAAAACTGTTTTTT. The chain is built from TRBV5-1 and TRBJ1-4; the D is unclear. The CDR3 runs 16 residues. Trimming shortened V by 6 bases and J by 0 bases, and 15 bases separated the two germline ends. In germline, CDR1 is SGHRS, CDR2 YFSETQ. Based on the CDR3 plus reference TRBV5-1 and TRBJ1-4, the full variable domain is KAGVTQTPRYLIKTRGQQVTLSCSPISGHRSVSWYQQTPGQGLQFLFEYFSETQRNKGNFPGRFSGRQFSNSRSEMNVSTLELGDSALYLCASTLFPRPTNEKLFFGSGTQLSVL.

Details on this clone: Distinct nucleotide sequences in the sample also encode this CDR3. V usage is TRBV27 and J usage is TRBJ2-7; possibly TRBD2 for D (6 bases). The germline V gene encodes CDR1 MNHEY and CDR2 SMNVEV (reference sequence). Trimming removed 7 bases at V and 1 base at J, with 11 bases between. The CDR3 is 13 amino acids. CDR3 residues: CASTKRGSYEQYF. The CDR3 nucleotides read TGTGCCAGCACCAAACGGGGGTCCTACGAGCAGTACTTC.

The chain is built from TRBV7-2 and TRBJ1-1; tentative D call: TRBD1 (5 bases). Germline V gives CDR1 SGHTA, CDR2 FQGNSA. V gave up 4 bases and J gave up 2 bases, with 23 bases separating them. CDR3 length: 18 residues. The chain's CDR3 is CASSSCPQGPWCNTEAFF. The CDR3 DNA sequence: TGTGCCAGCAGCTCCTGCCCTCAGGGTCCCTGGTGTAACACTGAAGCTTTCTTT.

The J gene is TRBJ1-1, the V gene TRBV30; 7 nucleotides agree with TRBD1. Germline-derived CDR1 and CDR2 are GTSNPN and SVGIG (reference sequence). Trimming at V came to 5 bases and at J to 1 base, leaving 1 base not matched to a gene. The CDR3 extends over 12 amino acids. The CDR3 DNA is TGTGCCTGGCGGACAGGGAACACTGAAGCTTTCTTT. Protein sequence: CAWRTGNTEAFF.

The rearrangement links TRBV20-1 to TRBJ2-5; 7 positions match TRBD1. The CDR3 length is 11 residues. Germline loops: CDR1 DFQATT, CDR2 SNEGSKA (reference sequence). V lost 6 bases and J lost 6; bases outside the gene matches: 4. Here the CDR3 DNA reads TGCAGTGCAGGGACAGCTAAGACCCAGTACTTC. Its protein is CSAGTAKTQYF.

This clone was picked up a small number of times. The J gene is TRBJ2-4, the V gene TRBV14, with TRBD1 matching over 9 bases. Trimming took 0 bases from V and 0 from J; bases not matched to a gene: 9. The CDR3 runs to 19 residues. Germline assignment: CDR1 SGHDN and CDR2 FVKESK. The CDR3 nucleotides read TGTGCCAGCAGCCAAGATTCACGGACAGGGGCACTAGCCAAAAACATTCAGTACTTC. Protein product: CASSQDSRTGALAKNIQYF.

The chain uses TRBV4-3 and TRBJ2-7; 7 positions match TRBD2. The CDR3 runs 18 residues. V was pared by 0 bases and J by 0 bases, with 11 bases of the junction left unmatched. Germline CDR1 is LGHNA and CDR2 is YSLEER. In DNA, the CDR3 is TGCGCCAGCAGCCAAGAGGGCGGGCGGCTAGCGGACTCCTACGAGCAGTACTTC. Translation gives CASSQEGGRLADSYEQYF.

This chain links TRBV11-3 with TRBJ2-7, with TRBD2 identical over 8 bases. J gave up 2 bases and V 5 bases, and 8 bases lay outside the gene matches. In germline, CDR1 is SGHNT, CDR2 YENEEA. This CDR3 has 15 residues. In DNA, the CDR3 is TGTGCCAGCAGCAAAGGGACTAGGAGCGCCTACGAGCAGTACTTC. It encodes CASSKGTRSAYEQYF.

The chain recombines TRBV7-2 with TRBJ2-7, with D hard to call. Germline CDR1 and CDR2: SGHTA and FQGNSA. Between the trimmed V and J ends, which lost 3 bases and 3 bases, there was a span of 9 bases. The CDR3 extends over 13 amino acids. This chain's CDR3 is CASSLEPLYEQYF. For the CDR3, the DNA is TGTGCCAGCAGCTTGGAGCCCCTCTACGAGCAGTACTTC. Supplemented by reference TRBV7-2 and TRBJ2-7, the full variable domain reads GAGVSQSPSNKVTEKGKDVELRCDPISGHTALYWYRQSLGQGLEFLIYFQGNSAPDKSGLPSDRFSAERTGGSVSTLTIQRTQQEDSAVYLCASSLEPLYEQYFGPGTRLTVT.

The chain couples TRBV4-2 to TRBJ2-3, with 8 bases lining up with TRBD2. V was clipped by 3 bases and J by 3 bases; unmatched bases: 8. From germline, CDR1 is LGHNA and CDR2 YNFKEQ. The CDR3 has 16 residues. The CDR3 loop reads CASSHAQAGVTDTQYF. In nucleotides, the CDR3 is TGTGCCAGCAGCCATGCCCAAGCGGGAGTTACAGATACGCAGTATTTT.

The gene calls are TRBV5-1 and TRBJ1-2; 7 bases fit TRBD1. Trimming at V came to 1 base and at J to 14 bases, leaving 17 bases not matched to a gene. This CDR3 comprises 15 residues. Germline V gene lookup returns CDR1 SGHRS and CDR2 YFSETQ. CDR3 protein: CASSLPPRDRHRVTF. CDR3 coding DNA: TGCGCCAGCAGCTTGCCCCCCCGGGACAGACATCGTGTTACCTTC.

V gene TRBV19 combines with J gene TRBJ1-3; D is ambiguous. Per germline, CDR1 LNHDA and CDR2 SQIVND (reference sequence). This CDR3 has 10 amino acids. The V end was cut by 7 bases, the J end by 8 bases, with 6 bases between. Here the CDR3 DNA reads TGTGCCAGTATGAGGGACACCATATATTTT. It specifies CASMRDTIYF.

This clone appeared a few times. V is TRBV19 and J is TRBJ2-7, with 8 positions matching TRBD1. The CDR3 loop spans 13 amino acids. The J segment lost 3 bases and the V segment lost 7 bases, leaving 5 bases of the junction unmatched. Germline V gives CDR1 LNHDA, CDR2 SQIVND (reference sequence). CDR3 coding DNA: TGTGCCAGTATGGACAGGGATTACTACGAGCAGTACTTC. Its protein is CASMDRDYYEQYF.

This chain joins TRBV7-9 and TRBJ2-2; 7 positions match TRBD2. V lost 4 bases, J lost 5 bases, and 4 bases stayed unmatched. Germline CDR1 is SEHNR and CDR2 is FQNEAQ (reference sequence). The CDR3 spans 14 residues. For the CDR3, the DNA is TGTGCCAGCAGCTCTCTAGCGGAAACCGGGGAGCTGTTTTTT. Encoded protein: CASSSLAETGELFF.

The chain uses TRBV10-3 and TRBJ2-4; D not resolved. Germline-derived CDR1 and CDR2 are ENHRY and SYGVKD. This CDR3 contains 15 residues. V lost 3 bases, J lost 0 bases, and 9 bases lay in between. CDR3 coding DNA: TGTGCCATCAGTGAAAGCCGGTCAGCCAAAAACATTCAGTACTTC. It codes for CAISESRSAKNIQYF.

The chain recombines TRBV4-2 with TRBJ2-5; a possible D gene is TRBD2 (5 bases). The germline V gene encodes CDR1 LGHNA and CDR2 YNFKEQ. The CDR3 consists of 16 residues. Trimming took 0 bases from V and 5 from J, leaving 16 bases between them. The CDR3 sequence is CASSQDTRLEAETQYF. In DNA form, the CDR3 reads TGTGCCAGCAGCCAAGATACGAGACTGGAGGCGGAGACCCAGTACTTC.

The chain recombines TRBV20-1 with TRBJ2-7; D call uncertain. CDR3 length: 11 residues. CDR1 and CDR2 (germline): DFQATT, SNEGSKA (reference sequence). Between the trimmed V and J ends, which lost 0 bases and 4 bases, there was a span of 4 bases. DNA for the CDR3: TGCAGTGCTAGAGAAGAGTACGAGCAGTACTTC. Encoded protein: CSAREEYEQYF.

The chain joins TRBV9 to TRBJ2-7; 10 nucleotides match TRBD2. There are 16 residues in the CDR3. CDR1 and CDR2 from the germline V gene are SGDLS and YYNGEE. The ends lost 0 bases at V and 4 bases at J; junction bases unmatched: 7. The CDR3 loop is CASSVEASGSLYEQYF. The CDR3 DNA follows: TGTGCCAGCAGCGTAGAGGCTAGCGGGAGTCTATACGAGCAGTACTTC. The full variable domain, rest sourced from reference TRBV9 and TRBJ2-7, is DSGVTQTPKHLITATGQRVTLRCSPRSGDLSVYWYQQSLDQGLQFLIQYYNGEERAKGNILERFSAQQFPDLHSELNLSSLELGDSALYFCASSVEASGSLYEQYFGPGTRLTVT.

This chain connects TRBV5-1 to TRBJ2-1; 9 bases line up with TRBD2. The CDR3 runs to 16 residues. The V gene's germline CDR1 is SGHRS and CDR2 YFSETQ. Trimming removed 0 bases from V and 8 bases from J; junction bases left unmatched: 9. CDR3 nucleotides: TGCGCCAGCAGCTTGGGGGGACTAGCAAGGGGCGATGAGCAGTTCTTC. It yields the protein CASSLGGLARGDEQFF.

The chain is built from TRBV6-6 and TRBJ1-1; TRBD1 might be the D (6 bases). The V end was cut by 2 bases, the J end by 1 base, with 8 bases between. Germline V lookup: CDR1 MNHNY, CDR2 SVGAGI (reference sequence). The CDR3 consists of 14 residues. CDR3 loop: CASSYEGENTEAFF. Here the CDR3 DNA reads TGTGCCAGCAGTTACGAGGGGGAGAACACTGAAGCTTTCTTT.

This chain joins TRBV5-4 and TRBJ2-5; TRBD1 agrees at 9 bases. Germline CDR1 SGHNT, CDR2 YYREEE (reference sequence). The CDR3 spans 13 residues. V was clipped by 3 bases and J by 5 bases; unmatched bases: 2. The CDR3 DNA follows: TGTGCCAGCAGCTGGGACAGGGAGGAGACCCAGTACTTC. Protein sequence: CASSWDREETQYF.

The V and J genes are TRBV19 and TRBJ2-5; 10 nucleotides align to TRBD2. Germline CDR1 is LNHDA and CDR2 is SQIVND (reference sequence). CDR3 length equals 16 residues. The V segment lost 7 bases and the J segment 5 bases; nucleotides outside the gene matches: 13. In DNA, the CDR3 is TGTGCCAGTAAGACGCCCCATGGGGGACTAGCGGAGACCCAGTACTTC. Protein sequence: CASKTPHGGLAETQYF. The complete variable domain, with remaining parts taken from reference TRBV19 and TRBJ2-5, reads DGGITQSPKYLFRKEGQNVTLSCEQNLNHDAMYWYRQDPGQGLRLIYYSQIVNDFQKGDIAEGYSVSREKKESFPLTVTSAQKNPTAFYLCASKTPHGGLAETQYFGPGTRLLVL.

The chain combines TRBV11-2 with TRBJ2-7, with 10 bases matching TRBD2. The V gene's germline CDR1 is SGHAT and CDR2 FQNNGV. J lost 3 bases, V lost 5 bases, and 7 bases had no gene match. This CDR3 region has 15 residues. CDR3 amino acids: CASSPGLAPNYEQYF. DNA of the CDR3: TGTGCCAGCAGCCCGGGACTAGCGCCGAACTACGAGCAGTACTTC.

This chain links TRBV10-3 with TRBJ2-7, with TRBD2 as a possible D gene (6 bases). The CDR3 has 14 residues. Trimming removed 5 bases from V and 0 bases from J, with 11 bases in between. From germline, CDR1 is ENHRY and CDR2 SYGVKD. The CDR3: CAISRDSYSYEQYF. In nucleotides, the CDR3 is TGTGCCATCAGTCGGGACTCCTACTCCTACGAGCAGTACTTC.

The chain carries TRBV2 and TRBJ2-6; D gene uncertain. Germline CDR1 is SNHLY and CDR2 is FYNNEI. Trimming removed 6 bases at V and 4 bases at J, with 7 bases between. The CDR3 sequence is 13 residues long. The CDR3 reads CASRRAGANVLTF. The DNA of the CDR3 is TGTGCCAGCAGAAGAGCCGGGGCCAACGTCCTGACTTTC.

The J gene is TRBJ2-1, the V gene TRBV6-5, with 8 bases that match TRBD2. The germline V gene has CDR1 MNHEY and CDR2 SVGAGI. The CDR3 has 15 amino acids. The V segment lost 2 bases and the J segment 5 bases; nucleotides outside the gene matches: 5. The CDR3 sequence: CASSYPGGGNNEQFF. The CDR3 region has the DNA TGTGCCAGCAGTTACCCCGGGGGGGGTAACAATGAGCAGTTCTTC.

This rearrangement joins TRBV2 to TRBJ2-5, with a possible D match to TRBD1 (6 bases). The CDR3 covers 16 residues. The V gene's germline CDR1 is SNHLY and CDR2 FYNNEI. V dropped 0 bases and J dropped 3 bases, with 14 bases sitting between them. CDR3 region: CASSEAFRGSKETQYF. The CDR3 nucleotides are TGTGCCAGCAGTGAAGCTTTTAGGGGGAGTAAAGAGACCCAGTACTTC. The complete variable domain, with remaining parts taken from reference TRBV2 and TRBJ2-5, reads EPEVTQTPSHQVTQMGQEVILRCVPISNHLYFYWYRQILGQKVEFLVSFYNNEISEKSEIFDDQFSVERPDGSNFTLKIRSTKLEDSAMYFCASSEAFRGSKETQYFGPGTRLLVL.

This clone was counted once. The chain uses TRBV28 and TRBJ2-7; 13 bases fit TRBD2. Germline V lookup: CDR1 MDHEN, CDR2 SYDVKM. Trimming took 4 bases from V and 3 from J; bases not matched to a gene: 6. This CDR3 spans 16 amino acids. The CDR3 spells CASSSDGTSGIYEQYF. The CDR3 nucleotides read TGTGCCAGCAGTTCTGATGGGACTAGCGGGATCTACGAGCAGTACTTC.

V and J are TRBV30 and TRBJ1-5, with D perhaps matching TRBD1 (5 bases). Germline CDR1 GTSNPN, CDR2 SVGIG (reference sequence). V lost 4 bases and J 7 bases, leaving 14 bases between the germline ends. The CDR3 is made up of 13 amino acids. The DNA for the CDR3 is TGTGCCTGGACCTTAGGGGTAGGACAGCCCCAGCATTTT. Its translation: CAWTLGVGQPQHF.

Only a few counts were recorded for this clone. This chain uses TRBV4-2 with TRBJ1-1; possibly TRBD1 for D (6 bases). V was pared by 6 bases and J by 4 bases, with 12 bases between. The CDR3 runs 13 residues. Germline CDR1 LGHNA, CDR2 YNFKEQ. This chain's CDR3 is CASRKLGGTEAFF. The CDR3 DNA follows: TGTGCCAGCAGAAAACTAGGGGGCACTGAAGCTTTCTTT.

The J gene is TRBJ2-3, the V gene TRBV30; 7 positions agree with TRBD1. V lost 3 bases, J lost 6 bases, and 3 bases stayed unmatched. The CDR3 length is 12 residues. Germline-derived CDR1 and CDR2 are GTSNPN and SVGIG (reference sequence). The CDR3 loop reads CAWRGGPDTQYF. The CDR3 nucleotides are TGTGCCTGGAGAGGGGGCCCGGATACGCAGTATTTT.